This T cell receptor (beta chain) came from a study of metastatic and nonmetastatic thyroid tumors. Study-level results: According to reports, the diversity of TCR beta was significantly higher in malignant thyroid tumors than in benign nodules, and this held in both blood and tumor samples.

In its sample, this clone was seen many times. Its antigen is unidentified. Every patient underwent thyroid surgery untreated. Original handling: Built for papillary thyroid cancer, a distant-metastasis classifier drew on CDR3 differences across clinicopathological groups. MiXCR was used by TCRdb to re-call the PCR reads. The authors' filters were not applied to this entry. The table has about 23,000 clones, 22% seen once. The CDR3 is made up of 16 amino acids. The trim removed 3 bases at V and 5 bases at J, leaving 10 bases unmatched. Germline V gives CDR1 SGHVS, CDR2 FNYEAQ. Sequencing used blood. This chain joins TRBV7-6 and TRBJ2-5; the match to TRBD1 covers 9 bases. The TCR was taken from a female donor with papillary thyroid cancer or a benign thyroid nodule (not recorded which). Some clones in this sample may be carry-over from other donors' samples. The CDR3 spells CASSFIQDRGMETQYF. The CDR3 DNA follows: TGTGCCAGCAGCTTCATACAGGACAGGGGAATGGAGACCCAGTACTTC.